This T cell receptor (beta chain) is from a study of beta chain features in type 1 diabetes. Study-wide context: What patients shared with healthy donors was a similar profile of age, gender and cell yields.

Germline assignment: CDR1 LNHNV and CDR2 YYDKDF (reference sequence). V was cut by 0 bases and J by 6 bases, with 6 bases left in between. CDR3 length: 13 amino acids. The study's findings and limits: For type 1 diabetes patients, VDJ junctions showed fewer insertions and more deletions. A greater similarity of naive, central memory and Treg TCRB repertoires was seen among patients than among healthy donors. Moderate yet significant TCRB CDR3 shortening was seen in Type 1 diabetes patients in all four CD4+ subsets.

Reverse transcription of all isolated RNA meant that expressed TCRB transcripts were sequenced. Repertoires were generated with immunoSEQ multiplex PCR, while TCRdb's copy carries only in-frame clones and drops some. The table includes 300,000 to 450,000 clones, around 20% detected once. For this clone: The target antigen is unknown.

The material sequenced was naive CD4+ T cells from blood. The clonotype was recovered from a woman in her late teens or twenties in good health. The chain is built from TRBV15 and TRBJ1-5; D possibly corresponds to TRBD1 (5 bases). The CDR3 DNA sequence: TGTGCCACCAGCAGAGATGGGGCTCAGCCCCAGCATTTT. It specifies CATSRDGAQPQHF.